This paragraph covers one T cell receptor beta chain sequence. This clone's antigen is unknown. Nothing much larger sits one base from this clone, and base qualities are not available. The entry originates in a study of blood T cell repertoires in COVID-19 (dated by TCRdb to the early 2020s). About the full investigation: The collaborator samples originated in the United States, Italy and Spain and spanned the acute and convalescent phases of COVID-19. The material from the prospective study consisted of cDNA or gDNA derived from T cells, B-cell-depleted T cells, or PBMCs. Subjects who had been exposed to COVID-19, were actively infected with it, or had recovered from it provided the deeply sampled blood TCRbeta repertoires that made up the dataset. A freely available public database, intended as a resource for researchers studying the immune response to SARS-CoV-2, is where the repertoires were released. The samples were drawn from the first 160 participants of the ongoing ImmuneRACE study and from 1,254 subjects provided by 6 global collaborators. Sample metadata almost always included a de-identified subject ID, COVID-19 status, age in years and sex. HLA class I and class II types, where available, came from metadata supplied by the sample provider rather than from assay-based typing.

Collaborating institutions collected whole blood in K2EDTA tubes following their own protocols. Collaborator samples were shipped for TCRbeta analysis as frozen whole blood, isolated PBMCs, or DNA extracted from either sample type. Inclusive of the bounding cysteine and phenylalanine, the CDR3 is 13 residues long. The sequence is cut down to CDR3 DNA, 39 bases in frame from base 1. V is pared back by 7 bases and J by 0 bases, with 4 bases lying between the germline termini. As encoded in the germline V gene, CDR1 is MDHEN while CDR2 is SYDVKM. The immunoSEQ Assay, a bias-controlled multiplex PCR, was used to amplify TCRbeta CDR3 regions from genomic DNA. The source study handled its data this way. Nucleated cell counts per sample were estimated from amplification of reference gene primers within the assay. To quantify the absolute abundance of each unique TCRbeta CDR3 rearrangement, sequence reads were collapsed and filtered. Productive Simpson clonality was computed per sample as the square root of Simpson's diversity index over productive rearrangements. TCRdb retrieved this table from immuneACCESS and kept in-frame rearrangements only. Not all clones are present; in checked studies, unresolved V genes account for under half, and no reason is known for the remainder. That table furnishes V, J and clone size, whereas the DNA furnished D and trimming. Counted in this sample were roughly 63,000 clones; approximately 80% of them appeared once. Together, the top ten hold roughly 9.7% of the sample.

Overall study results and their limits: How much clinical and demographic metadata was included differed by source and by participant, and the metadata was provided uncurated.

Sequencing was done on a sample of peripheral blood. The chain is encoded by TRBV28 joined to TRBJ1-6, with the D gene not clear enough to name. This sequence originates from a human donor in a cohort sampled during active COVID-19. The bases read TGTGCCAGCATCGGCTCCTATAATTCACCCCTCCACTTT. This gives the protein CASIGSYNSPLHF.